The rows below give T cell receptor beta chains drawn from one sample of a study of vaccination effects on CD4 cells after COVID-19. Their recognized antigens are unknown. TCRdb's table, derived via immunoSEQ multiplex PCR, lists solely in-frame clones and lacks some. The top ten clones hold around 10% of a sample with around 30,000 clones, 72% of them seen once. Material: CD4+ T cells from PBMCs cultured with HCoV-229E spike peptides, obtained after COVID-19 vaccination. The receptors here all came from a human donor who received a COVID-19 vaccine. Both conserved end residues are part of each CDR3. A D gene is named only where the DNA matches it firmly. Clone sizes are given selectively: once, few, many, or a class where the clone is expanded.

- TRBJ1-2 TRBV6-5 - TGTGCCAGCAGATACGGGGAGGGAAACTATGGCTACACCTTC CASRYGEGNYGYTF
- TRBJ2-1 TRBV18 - TGTGCCAGCTCATCACGCCTAAGCTCCTACAATGAGCAGTTCTTC CASSSRLSSYNEQFF
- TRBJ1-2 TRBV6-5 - TGTGCCAGCAGGGGGCAGGGAAACTATGGCTACACCTTC CASRGQGNYGYTF
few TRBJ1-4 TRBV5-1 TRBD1 TGCGCCAGCAGCTTGACAGGGGCTAATGAAAAACTGTTTTTT CASSLTGANEKLFF
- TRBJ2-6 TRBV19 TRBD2 TGTGCCAGTAGTATAGTTCTCAGGACTAGCGGGGGCTTAAGCTCTGGGGCCAACGTCCTGACTTTC CASSIVLRTSGGLSSGANVLTF
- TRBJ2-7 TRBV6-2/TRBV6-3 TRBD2 TGTGCCAGCAGTTACGGGTTTCGGGGGGGACGATACGAGCAGTACTTC CASSYGFRGGRYEQYF
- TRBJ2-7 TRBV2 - TGTGCCAGCAGGCGGACTACCGCCTACGAGCAGTACTTC CASRRTTAYEQYF
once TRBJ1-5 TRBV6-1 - TGTGCCAGCAGTGGCACCGGGGGTTATAGCAATCAGCCCCAGCATTTT CASSGTGGYSNQPQHF
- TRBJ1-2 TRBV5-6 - TGTGCCAGCAGCTTGATCAGCCAGAACTATGGCTACACCTTC CASSLISQNYGYTF
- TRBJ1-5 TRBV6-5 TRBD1 TGTGCCAGCAGGCGACAGGGAGGAAATCAGCCCCAGCATTTT CASRRQGGNQPQHF